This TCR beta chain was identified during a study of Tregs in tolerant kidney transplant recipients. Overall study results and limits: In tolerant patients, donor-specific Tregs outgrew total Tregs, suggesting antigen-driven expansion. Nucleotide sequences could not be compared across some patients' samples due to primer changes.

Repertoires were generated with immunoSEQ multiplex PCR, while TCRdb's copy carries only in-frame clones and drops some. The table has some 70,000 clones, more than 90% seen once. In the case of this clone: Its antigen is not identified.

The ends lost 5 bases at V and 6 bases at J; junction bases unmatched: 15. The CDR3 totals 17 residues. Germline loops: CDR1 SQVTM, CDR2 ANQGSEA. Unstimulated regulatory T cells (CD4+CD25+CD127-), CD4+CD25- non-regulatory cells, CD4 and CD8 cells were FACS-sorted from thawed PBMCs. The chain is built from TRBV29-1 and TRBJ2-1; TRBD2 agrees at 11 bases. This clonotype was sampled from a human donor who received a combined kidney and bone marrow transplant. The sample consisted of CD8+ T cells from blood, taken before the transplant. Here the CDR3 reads CSVWSMMTSGELNEQFF. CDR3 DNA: TGCAGCGTTTGGAGTATGATGACTAGCGGGGAGCTCAATGAGCAGTTCTTC.